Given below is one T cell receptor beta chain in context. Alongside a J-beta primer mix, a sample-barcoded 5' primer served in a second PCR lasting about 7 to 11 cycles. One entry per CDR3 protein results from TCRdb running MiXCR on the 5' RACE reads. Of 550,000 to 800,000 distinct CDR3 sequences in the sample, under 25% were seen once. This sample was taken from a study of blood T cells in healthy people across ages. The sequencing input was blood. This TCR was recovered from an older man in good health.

The CDR3 region has the DNA TGTGCCAGTAGGACTAGCGGACAATACGAGCAGTACTTC. Its translation: CASRTSGQYEQYF. This rearrangement joins TRBV12-3 or TRBV12-4 to TRBJ2-7, with TRBD2 matching 10 bases. J gave up 4 bases and V 9 bases, and 6 bases lay outside the gene matches. The CDR3 spans 13 residues.